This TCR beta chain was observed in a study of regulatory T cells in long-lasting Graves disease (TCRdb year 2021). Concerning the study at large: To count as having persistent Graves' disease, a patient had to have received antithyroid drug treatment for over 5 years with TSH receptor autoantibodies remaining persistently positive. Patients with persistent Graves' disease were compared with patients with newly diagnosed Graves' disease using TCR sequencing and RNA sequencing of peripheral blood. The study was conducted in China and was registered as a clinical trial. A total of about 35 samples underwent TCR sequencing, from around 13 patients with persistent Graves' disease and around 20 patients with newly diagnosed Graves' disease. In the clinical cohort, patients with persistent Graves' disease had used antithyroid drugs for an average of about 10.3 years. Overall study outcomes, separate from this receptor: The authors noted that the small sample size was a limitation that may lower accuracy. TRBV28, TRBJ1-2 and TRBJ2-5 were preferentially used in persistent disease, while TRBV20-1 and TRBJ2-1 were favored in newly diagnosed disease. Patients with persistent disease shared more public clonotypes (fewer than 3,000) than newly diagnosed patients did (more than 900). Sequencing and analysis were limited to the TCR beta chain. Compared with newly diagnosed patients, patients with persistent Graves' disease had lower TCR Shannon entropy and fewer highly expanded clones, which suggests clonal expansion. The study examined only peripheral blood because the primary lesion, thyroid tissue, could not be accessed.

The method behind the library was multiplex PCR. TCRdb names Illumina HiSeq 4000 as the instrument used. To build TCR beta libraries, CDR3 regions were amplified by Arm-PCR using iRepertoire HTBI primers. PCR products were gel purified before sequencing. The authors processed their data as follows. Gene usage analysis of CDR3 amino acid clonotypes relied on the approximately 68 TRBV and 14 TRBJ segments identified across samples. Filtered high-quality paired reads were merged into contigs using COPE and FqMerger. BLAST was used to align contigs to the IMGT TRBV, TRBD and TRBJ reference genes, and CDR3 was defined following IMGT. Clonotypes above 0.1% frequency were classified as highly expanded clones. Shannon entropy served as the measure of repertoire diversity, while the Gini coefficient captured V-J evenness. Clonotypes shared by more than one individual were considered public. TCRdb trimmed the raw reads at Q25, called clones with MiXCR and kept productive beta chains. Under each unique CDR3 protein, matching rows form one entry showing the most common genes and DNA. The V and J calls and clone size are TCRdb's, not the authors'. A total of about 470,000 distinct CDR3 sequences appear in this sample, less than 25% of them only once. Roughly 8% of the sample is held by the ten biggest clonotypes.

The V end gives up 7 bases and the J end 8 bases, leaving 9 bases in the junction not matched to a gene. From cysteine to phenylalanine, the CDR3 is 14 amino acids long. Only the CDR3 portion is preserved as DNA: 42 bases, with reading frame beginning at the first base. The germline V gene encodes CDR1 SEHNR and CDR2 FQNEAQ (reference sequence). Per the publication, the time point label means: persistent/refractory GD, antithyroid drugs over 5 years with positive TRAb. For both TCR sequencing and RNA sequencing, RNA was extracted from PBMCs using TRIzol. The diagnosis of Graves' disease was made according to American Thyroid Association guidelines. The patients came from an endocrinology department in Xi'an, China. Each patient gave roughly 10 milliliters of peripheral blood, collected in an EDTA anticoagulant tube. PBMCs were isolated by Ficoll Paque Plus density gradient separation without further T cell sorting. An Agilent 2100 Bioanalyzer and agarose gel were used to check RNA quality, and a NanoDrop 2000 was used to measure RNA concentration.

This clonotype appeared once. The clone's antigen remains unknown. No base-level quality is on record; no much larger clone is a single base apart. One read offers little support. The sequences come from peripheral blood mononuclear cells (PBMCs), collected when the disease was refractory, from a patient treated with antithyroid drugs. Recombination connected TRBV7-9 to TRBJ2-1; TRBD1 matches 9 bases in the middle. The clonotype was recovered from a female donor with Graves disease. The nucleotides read TGTGCCAGCACCACCGGGACAGGGTTGCATGAGCAGTTCTTC. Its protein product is CASTTGTGLHEQFF.